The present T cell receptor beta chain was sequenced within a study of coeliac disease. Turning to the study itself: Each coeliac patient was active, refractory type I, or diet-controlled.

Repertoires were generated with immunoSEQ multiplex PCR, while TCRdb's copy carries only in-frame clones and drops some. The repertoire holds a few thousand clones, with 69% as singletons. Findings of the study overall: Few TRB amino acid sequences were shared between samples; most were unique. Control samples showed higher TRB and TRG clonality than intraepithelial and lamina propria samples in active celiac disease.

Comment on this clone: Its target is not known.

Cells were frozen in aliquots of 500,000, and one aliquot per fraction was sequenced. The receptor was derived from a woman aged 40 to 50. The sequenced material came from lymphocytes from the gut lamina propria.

In DNA form, the CDR3 reads TGCAGCGCACAGGGAAACATTCAGTACTTC. Its protein product is CSAQGNIQYF. V gene TRBV29-1 combines with J gene TRBJ2-4; D is possibly TRBD1 (6 bases). CDR3 length equals 10 residues. Germline values: CDR1 SQVTM, CDR2 ANQGSEA. Trimming pared 7 bases from V and 6 bases from J, leaving 7 bases between.